In this sample, the clone carrying this T cell receptor beta chain turned up once. Its target is unknown. Sample time point: roughly ten-day in vitro stimulation with candidate neoantigen peptide 2. The data were taken from a study of PD-1 blockade in mismatch repair-deficient tumors. The data were produced by immunoSEQ multiplex PCR, yet TCRdb's version contains in-frame clones alone and is incomplete. The data contain just under 10,000 clones, approximately 86% of them singletons. Specimen: cells cultured in vitro, collected from a patient treated with pembrolizumab. The source of this sequence is an adult with mismatch repair-deficient cancer.

The CDR3 DNA reads TGTGCCTGGAGTGTATTTGCGGGACTTAAAGAGACCCAGTACTTC. The encoded protein is CAWSVFAGLKETQYF. V is TRBV30 and J is TRBJ2-5; perhaps TRBD2 as D (6 bases). The germline V and J ends were trimmed by 0 bases and 3 bases, with 14 bases remaining between them. The CDR3 sequence is 15 residues long. Germline V gene data show CDR1 as GTSNPN and CDR2 as SVGIG (reference sequence).